This is a list of T cell receptor beta chains from one sample in a study of CD8 T cells in ankylosing spondylitis. TCRdb used MiXCR to reprocess the 5' RACE reads, holding one entry per CDR3 protein. This table holds about 360,000 distinct CDR3 sequences, 20% found once. The specimen was blood, either unsorted or a sorted T cell fraction (not recorded which). These receptors all come from a male donor with ankylosing spondylitis or in good health (not recorded which). Both conserved end residues are part of each CDR3. The D gene is left open where the match is weak. Only part of the rows carry a size: once, few, many, or a class if the clone is expanded.

length: 12
V: TRBV28
J: TRBJ2-7
D: NA
size: many
DNA: TGTGCCAGCAGCTCCGACCGCTACGAGCAGTACTTC
CDR3: CASSSDRYEQYF

length: 16
V: TRBV12-3/TRBV12-4
J: TRBJ2-1
D: TRBD1
size: NA
DNA: TGTGCCAGCAGTCCCGGGACAGGGGTCCTCCTTAATGAGCAGTTCTTC
CDR3: CASSPGTGVLLNEQFF

length: 13
V: TRBV20-1
J: TRBJ2-1
D: NA
size: NA
DNA: TGCAGTGCTAGCAAGGTCGGCTACAATGAGCAGTTCTTC
CDR3: CSASKVGYNEQFF

length: 16
V: TRBV15
J: TRBJ2-1
D: NA
size: few
DNA: TGTGCCACCAGCAGAGTGGCGACCAGCGGGTACAATGAGCAGTTCTTC
CDR3: CATSRVATSGYNEQFF

length: 12
V: TRBV12-3/TRBV12-4
J: TRBJ1-1
D: NA
size: few
DNA: TGTGCCAGCAGTTTCCTACCCGTGGGAGCTTTCTTT
CDR3: CASSFLPVGAFF

length: 13
V: TRBV7-9
J: TRBJ2-1
D: NA
size: NA
DNA: TGTGCCAGCAGCCAAAGGGAATACAATGAGCAGTTCTTC
CDR3: CASSQREYNEQFF

length: 14
V: TRBV3-1
J: TRBJ2-1
D: NA
size: few
DNA: TGTGCCAGCAGCCAACCCATGTGGGGGAATGAGCAGTTCTTC
CDR3: CASSQPMWGNEQFF

length: 13
V: TRBV27
J: TRBJ1-1
D: NA
size: few
DNA: TGTGCCAGCAGCGAGCGGGAGAACACTGAAGCTTTCTTT
CDR3: CASSERENTEAFF

length: 16
V: TRBV9
J: TRBJ2-3
D: TRBD2
size: few
DNA: TGTGCCAGCAGCGCCCATGGCGGGGGGCTCACAGATACGCAGTATTTT
CDR3: CASSAHGGGLTDTQYF

length: 13
V: TRBV12-3/TRBV12-4
J: TRBJ2-7
D: TRBD2
size: few
DNA: TGTGCCAGCAGTTTACTAGCGGATGCTGAGCAGTACTTC
CDR3: CASSLLADAEQYF

length: 15
V: TRBV12-3/TRBV12-4
J: TRBJ2-1
D: TRBD1
size: NA
DNA: TGTGCCAGCACCGACAGGGGCTCCCCCTACAATGAGCAGTTCTTC
CDR3: CASTDRGSPYNEQFF

length: 13
V: TRBV3-1
J: TRBJ2-7
D: NA
size: NA
DNA: TGTGCCAGCAGCCCCCCCGAGGCTTACGAGCAGTACTTC
CDR3: CASSPPEAYEQYF

length: 16
V: TRBV5-1
J: TRBJ1-1
D: NA
size: NA
DNA: TGCGCCAGCAGCTTGTGGTTTTCCGGCTCGGCGATTGAAGCTTTCTTT
CDR3: CASSLWFSGSAIEAFF

length: 11
V: TRBV20-1
J: TRBJ2-7
D: TRBD1
size: many
DNA: TGCAGTGCTAATGCAGGGGGCGAGCAGTACTTC
CDR3: CSANAGGEQYF

length: 12
V: TRBV12-3/TRBV12-4
J: TRBJ2-7
D: NA
size: NA
DNA: TGTGCCAGCAGTTACACAGCCTACGAGCAGTACTTC
CDR3: CASSYTAYEQYF

length: 12
V: TRBV3-1
J: TRBJ2-7
D: NA
size: NA
DNA: TGTGCCAGCAGCCAAGCCTTCGACGAGCAGTACTTC
CDR3: CASSQAFDEQYF